What follows describes a single T cell receptor beta chain. Random hexamers were used to reverse transcribe an amount of about 0.5 to 1 ug RNA. The authors amplified TCR beta CDR3 across 54 Vbeta and 13 Jbeta using immunoSEQ multiplex PCR. TCRdb fed the immunoSEQ multiplex PCR reads into MiXCR, producing one record per CDR3 protein. Here the sample spans approximately 190,000 distinct CDR3 sequences, 80% to 95% being singletons. Healthy donors acted as controls, with matching for age and sex. The sample is drawn from a study of CD8 T cells in Susac syndrome. Trimming stripped 3 bases from V and 7 bases from J, with 4 bases between. Germline CDR1 and CDR2: MNHNY and SVGAGI (reference sequence). The CDR3 sequence is 12 residues long.

This receptor was taken from a human donor in good health. J is TRBJ1-6 and V is TRBV6-6; no clear D gene. The sequencing sample was made of CD4+ T cells from PBMCs. CDR3 region: CASSYTNSPLHF. The CDR3 bases are TGTGCCAGCAGTTATACCAATTCACCCCTCCACTTT.